The 30 T cell receptor beta chains below were found in one sample sequenced in a study of identical twins. TCRdb recomputed calls from the 5' RACE reads with MiXCR, one row per CDR3 protein. This sample has 690,000 or so distinct CDR3 sequences, with over 8.5% found just once. These same data were also listed under a study on yellow fever vaccine responses in identical twins.

The sample taken for sequencing was PBMCs. These receptors were obtained from a woman younger than 35 in good health.

The table lists this clonotype with a few counts. The V and J genes are TRBV3-1 and TRBJ2-1, with TRBD1 matching over 8 bases. The V and J ends lost 0 bases and 9 bases, in that order; junction bases with no gene match: 4. Germline V CDR1 and CDR2: LGHDT, YNNKEL (reference sequence). The CDR3 covers 14 residues. The CDR3 loop reads CASSQEGRGLEQFF. Here the CDR3 DNA reads TGTGCCAGCAGCCAAGAGGGCAGGGGGCTTGAGCAGTTCTTC.

This clonotype was recorded a few times. This rearrangement joins TRBV9 to TRBJ2-5; D gene ambiguous. V shed 0 bases and J shed 1 base, with 7 bases lying between them. The V gene's germline CDR1 is SGDLS and CDR2 YYNGEE. CDR3 length: 14 residues. CDR3 nucleotide sequence: TGTGCCAGCAGCGTAGGCCAGTTCCAAGAGACCCAGTACTTC. Its translation is CASSVGQFQETQYF.

The V call is TRBV6-2 or TRBV6-3, the J call TRBJ2-1; possibly TRBD2 for D (6 bases). CDR3 length: 12 residues. V was cut by 4 bases and J by 9 bases, with 10 bases left in between. The V gene's germline CDR1 is MNHEY and CDR2 SVGEGT. The CDR3 spells CASSSRRGEQFF. DNA for the CDR3: TGTGCCAGCAGTTCCAGGAGGGGTGAGCAGTTCTTC.

This clonotype occurred many times. The V gene is TRBV28, the J gene TRBJ2-7; 8 bases are a match to TRBD1. The CDR3 spans 15 residues. CDR1 and CDR2 (germline): MDHEN, SYDVKM. Trimming at V came to 5 bases and at J to 2 bases, leaving 8 bases not matched to a gene. This CDR3 reads CASSPAQTGAYEQYF. CDR3 sequence (DNA): TGTGCCAGCAGTCCAGCTCAGACAGGGGCCTACGAGCAGTACTTC. The variable domain in full, completed from reference TRBV28 and TRBJ2-7, reads DVKVTQSSRYLVKRTGEKVFLECVQDMDHENMFWYRQDPGLGLRLIYFSYDVKMKEKGDIPEGYSVSREKKERFSLILESASTNQTSMYLCASSPAQTGAYEQYFGPGTRLTVT.

This clonotype has just a few counts. The chain couples TRBV11-2 to TRBJ2-1; 8 bases are shared with TRBD2. Germline trimming cut 1 base from V and 8 bases from J; bases unmatched to any gene: 16. The CDR3 contains 18 residues. Germline CDR1 reads SGHAT; CDR2 reads FQNNGV. The CDR3 DNA is TGTGCCAGCAGCTTAGGACCCGGGAGAGCGGGGGAGCGTTATGAGCAGTTCTTC. Encoded protein: CASSLGPGRAGERYEQFF.

The V gene is TRBV6-2 or TRBV6-3, the J gene TRBJ2-1; TRBD1 agrees at 9 bases. Germline V gene data show CDR1 as MNHEY and CDR2 as SVGEGT. The trim removed 6 bases at V and 9 bases at J, leaving 9 bases unmatched. The length of the CDR3 is 14 residues. DNA for the CDR3: TGTGCCAGCAGGGACAGGGGCGCAGAGGTTGAGCAGTTCTTC. Its translation is CASRDRGAEVEQFF.

The sample holds a few counts of this clonotype. The chain carries TRBV7-9 and TRBJ2-2, with TRBD1 identical over 12 bases. Trimming at V came to 4 bases and at J to 6 bases, leaving 3 bases not matched to a gene. The CDR3 has 15 residues. Germline values: CDR1 SEHNR, CDR2 FQNEAQ (reference sequence). CDR3 sequence (DNA): TGTGCCAGCAGCTCCTGGGACAGGGGGCCCGGGGAGCTGTTTTTT. Its protein product is CASSSWDRGPGELFF.

This clonotype has only a few counts. The V call is TRBV18, the J call TRBJ1-5; possible D gene TRBD1, 6 bases. The CDR3 length is 17 residues. Germline assignment: CDR1 KGHSH and CDR2 LQKENI. Trimming shortened V by 3 bases and J by 3 bases, and 18 bases separated the two germline ends. The CDR3 here is CASSPNASTGINQPQHF. DNA for the CDR3: TGTGCCAGCTCACCTAACGCGTCAACAGGGATCAATCAGCCCCAGCATTTT.

This clonotype was observed a few times. V is TRBV3-1 and J is TRBJ2-2; D possibly corresponds to TRBD2 (5 bases). V shed 6 bases and J shed 2 bases, with 7 bases lying between them. Germline lookup yields CDR1 LGHDT and CDR2 YNNKEL (reference sequence). CDR3 length: 13 residues. The CDR3 nucleotides read TGTGCCAGCAGGGACTTCAACACCGGGGAGCTGTTTTTT. Protein: CASRDFNTGELFF.

This chain joins TRBV20-1 and TRBJ2-7, with 8 bases aligning to TRBD1. CDR1 and CDR2 (germline): DFQATT, SNEGSKA (reference sequence). The CDR3 loop spans 14 amino acids. V gave up 0 bases and J gave up 6 bases; unmatched junction bases: 7. The CDR3 sequence: CSARDLDRGGEQYF. The CDR3 region has the DNA TGCAGTGCTAGAGATCTAGACAGGGGTGGCGAGCAGTACTTC.

The V call is TRBV30, the J call TRBJ2-5; D possibly corresponds to TRBD2 (6 bases). CDR3 length equals 13 residues. Germline V gene data show CDR1 as GTSNPN and CDR2 as SVGIG (reference sequence). V shed 5 bases and J shed 5 bases, with 15 bases lying between them. The CDR3 protein is CAWAGSSLETQYF. DNA of the CDR3: TGTGCCTGGGCGGGATCCAGCCTGGAGACCCAGTACTTC. Based on the CDR3 plus reference TRBV30 and TRBJ2-5, the full variable domain is SQTIHQWPATLVQPVGSPLSLECTVEGTSNPNLYWYRQAAGRGLQLLFYSVGIGQISSEVPQNLSASRPQDRQFILSSKKLLLSDSGFYLCAWAGSSLETQYFGPGTRLLVL.

This rearrangement joins TRBV11-3 to TRBJ2-1; perhaps TRBD2 as D (6 bases). Trimming cost V 5 bases and J 8 bases, with 13 bases left between them. The CDR3 is 13 residues long. CDR1 is SGHNT and CDR2 is YENEEA in the germline V gene. CDR3 in amino acids: CASSNPGGYEQFF. CDR3 coding DNA: TGTGCCAGCAGCAACCCCGGGGGATATGAGCAGTTCTTC.

This clonotype was detected ten times or more. The chain has TRBV19 and TRBJ2-1; D possibly corresponds to TRBD1 (5 bases). The CDR3 spans 16 residues. The V and J ends lost 1 base and 3 bases respectively, with 13 bases between them. Germline CDR1 is LNHDA and CDR2 is SQIVND (reference sequence). The DNA of the CDR3 is TGTGCCAGTAGTATAGTCCCCCAGGGCTACTACAATGAGCAGTTCTTC. Protein: CASSIVPQGYYNEQFF.

In this sample, this clonotype turned up many times. The chain recombines TRBV4-3 with TRBJ2-3; D not resolved. The CDR3 sequence is 17 residues long. The V end lost 0 bases, the J end lost 2 bases, and 15 bases lay between the germline ends. In germline, CDR1 is LGHNA, CDR2 YSLEER. Here the CDR3 reads CASSQDRFPPDTDTQYF. The CDR3 bases are TGCGCCAGCAGCCAAGATCGCTTTCCGCCCGACACAGATACGCAGTATTTT.

The V gene is TRBV20-1, the J gene TRBJ2-5; TRBD1 matches 7 bases. CDR1 and CDR2 from the germline V gene are DFQATT and SNEGSKA (reference sequence). V lost 7 bases to trimming and J lost 0 bases; unmatched junction nucleotides: 8. The CDR3 totals 14 residues. Written as DNA, the CDR3 is TGCAGTGGACCCGGACAGGAGGACCAAGAGACCCAGTACTTC. It translates to CSGPGQEDQETQYF.

A few counts support this clonotype. This clone may be a read error of a much larger clone one base away. The J gene is TRBJ1-1, the V gene TRBV11-2; no reliable D call. Trimming stripped 3 bases from V and 1 base from J, with 9 bases between. Germline V lookup: CDR1 SGHAT, CDR2 FQNNGV. CDR3 size: 14 residues. CDR3 in amino acids: CASSLGRRNTEAFF. The CDR3 nucleotides are TGTGCCAGCAGCTTGGGCAGGAGGAACACTGAAGCTTTCTTT.

This clonotype showed up many times. V and J are TRBV5-6 and TRBJ2-5; perhaps TRBD1 as D (6 bases). This CDR3 spans 13 amino acids. Trimming removed 4 bases at V and 5 bases at J, with 12 bases between. The germline V gene encodes CDR1 SGHDT and CDR2 YYEEEE. The CDR3 loop is CASSRQGLETQYF. As DNA, the CDR3 is TGTGCCAGCAGCCGTCAGGGGCTGGAGACCCAGTACTTC. Full variable domain (remainder filled in from reference TRBV5-6 and TRBJ2-5): DAGVTQSPTHLIKTRGQQVTLRCSPKSGHDTVSWYQQALGQGPQFIFQYYEEEERQRGNFPDRFSGHQFPNYSSELNVNALLLGDSALYLCASSRQGLETQYFGPGTRLLVL.

This clonotype has just a few counts. V and J are TRBV6-1 and TRBJ2-7; TRBD1 might be the D (5 bases). The ends were cut back, 5 bases at V and 0 bases at J, with 17 bases in the middle. The germline gives CDR1 MNHNS, CDR2 SASEGT. The CDR3 has 16 residues. The CDR3 spells CASSLVEQASSYEQYF. For the CDR3, the DNA is TGTGCCAGCAGTCTAGTGGAACAGGCGAGCTCCTACGAGCAGTACTTC.

The table lists this clonotype with many counts. This chain links TRBV12-3 or TRBV12-4 with TRBJ2-1; TRBD1 aligns across 8 bases. J gave up 6 bases and V 7 bases, and 5 bases lay outside the gene matches. The CDR3 is made up of 13 amino acids. As DNA, the CDR3 is TGTGCCAGCACCAGACAGGGGAGCAATGAGCAGTTCTTC. Its translation: CASTRQGSNEQFF.

The table lists this clonotype with a few counts. The chain couples TRBV10-3 to TRBJ1-2, with 9 bases lining up with TRBD1. Germline values: CDR1 ENHRY, CDR2 SYGVKD. This CDR3 has 14 amino acids. Trimming took 5 bases from V and 3 from J; bases not matched to a gene: 4. The CDR3 DNA reads as TGTGCCATCAGTTATCGGGACAGGGACTATGGCTACACCTTC. This gives the protein CAISYRDRDYGYTF.

This clonotype was seen at least ten times. The gene calls are TRBV7-9 and TRBJ2-3; 8 bases align to TRBD2. The CDR3 is 16 residues long. V trimming: 1 base; J trimming: 4 bases; junction bases outside the gene matches: 7. The V gene's germline CDR1 is SEHNR and CDR2 FQNEAQ (reference sequence). CDR3: CASSLVGAGVSDTQYF. CDR3 coding DNA: TGTGCCAGCAGCTTAGTCGGAGCGGGAGTTTCAGATACGCAGTATTTT.

About this clonotype: One end of the junction varies from germline; a read error may be responsible. This chain uses TRBV6-1 with TRBJ2-1; TRBD2 aligns across 13 bases. Germline assignment: CDR1 MNHNS and CDR2 SASEGT. The CDR3 runs 14 residues. DNA of the CDR3: TGTGCCAGCAGTGAAGGACTAGCGGGAGGAGCCCCACACTTC. This translates into CASSEGLAGGAPHF.

This clonotype was seen only a few times. The chain joins TRBV7-6 to TRBJ1-2; 8 nucleotides match TRBD1. J lost 7 bases, V lost 2 bases, and 9 bases had no gene match. The CDR3 is made up of 15 amino acids. CDR1 and CDR2 (germline): SGHVS, FNYEAQ. For the CDR3, the DNA is TGTGCCAGCAGCTTATGGAGTCAGGGGGCGGGTGGCTACACCTTC. Its protein is CASSLWSQGAGGYTF.

This clonotype was picked up many times. This chain links TRBV2 with TRBJ2-7; D is tentatively TRBD1 or TRBD2 (5 bases each). The CDR3 extends over 15 amino acids. Between the trimmed V and J ends, which lost 5 bases and 0 bases, there was a span of 14 bases. Germline V gene data show CDR1 as SNHLY and CDR2 as FYNNEI. The CDR3 nucleotides are TGTGCCAGCAGTAGTGGCTCAGGGAGCTCCTACGAGCAGTACTTC. Protein product: CASSSGSGSSYEQYF.

The chain uses TRBV25-1 and TRBJ2-3; D not certain. The CDR3 extends over 13 amino acids. V was shortened by 4 bases and J by 7 bases, with 12 bases between the two germline ends. The germline V gene encodes CDR1 MGHDK and CDR2 SYGVNS. The CDR3 region has the DNA TGTGCCAGCAGTGCCGAAAACCGGAATACGCAGTATTTT. This translates into CASSAENRNTQYF. Variable domain in full (rest from reference TRBV25-1 and TRBJ2-3): EADIYQTPRYLVIGTGKKITLECSQTMGHDKMYWYQQDPGMELHLIHYSYGVNSTEKGDLSSESTVSRIRTEHFPLTLESARPSHTSQYLCASSAENRNTQYFGPGTRLTVL.

The chain employs TRBV20-1 and TRBJ2-1, with D perhaps TRBD1 or TRBD2 (5 bases each). V was pared by 6 bases and J by 0 bases, with 12 bases between. Germline loops: CDR1 DFQATT, CDR2 SNEGSKA (reference sequence). This CDR3 comprises 14 residues. This chain's CDR3 is CSADSGSSYNEQFF. CDR3 sequence (DNA): TGCAGTGCAGACTCAGGGAGCTCCTACAATGAGCAGTTCTTC.

This clonotype was counted between two and nine times. This chain links TRBV7-9 with TRBJ2-7; the D is unclear. The CDR3 is 12 amino acids. CDR1 is SEHNR, CDR2 FQNEAQ, per germline (reference sequence). The V end lost 5 bases, the J end lost 5 bases, and 10 bases lay between the germline ends. CDR3: CASSVKGDEQYF. The CDR3 DNA sequence: TGTGCCAGCAGCGTAAAGGGTGACGAGCAGTACTTC.

V is TRBV24-1 and J is TRBJ2-2; D might be TRBD1 (6 bases). This CDR3 has 14 amino acids. Trimming shortened V by 7 bases and J by 8 bases, and 16 bases separated the two germline ends. Germline V gene sequence: CDR1 KGHDR, CDR2 SFDVKD. In DNA, the CDR3 is TGTGCCACCAGGGCTCCAGGGGCTGTTGGGGAGCTGTTTTTT. This encodes CATRAPGAVGELFF.

The chain employs TRBV29-1 and TRBJ2-5; tentatively, D is TRBD1 (6 bases). This CDR3 has 16 amino acids. V lost 8 bases and J lost 5, with 27 bases in between. The germline V gene has CDR1 SQVTM and CDR2 ANQGSEA. The CDR3 here is CSILGSRQDLRETQYF. In nucleotides, the CDR3 is TGCAGCATCCTGGGGTCACGACAGGACCTGAGGGAGACCCAGTACTTC.

The rearrangement uses TRBV18 and TRBJ1-4, with TRBD1 as a possible D gene (5 bases). There are 15 residues in the CDR3. Deletions cut 4 bases from V and 6 bases from J, with 15 bases between. Germline values: CDR1 KGHSH, CDR2 LQKENI. CDR3 DNA: TGTGCCAGCTCACTCCTGGCTGGGGACTATGAAAAACTGTTTTTT. Its translation is CASSLLAGDYEKLFF.